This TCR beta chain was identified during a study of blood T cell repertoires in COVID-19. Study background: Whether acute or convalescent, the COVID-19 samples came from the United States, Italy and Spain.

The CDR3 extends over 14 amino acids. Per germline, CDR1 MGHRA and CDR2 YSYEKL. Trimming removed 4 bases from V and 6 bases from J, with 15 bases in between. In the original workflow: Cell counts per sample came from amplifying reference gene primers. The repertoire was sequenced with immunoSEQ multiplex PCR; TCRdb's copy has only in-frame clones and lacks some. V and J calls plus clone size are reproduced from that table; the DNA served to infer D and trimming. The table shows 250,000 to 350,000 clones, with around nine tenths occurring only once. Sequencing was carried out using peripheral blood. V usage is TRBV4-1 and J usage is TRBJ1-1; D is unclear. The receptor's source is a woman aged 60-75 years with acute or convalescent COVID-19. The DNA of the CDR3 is TGCGCCAGCAGCCTCGGAAGGAGCTTCGCTGAAGCTTTCTTT. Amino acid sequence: CASSLGRSFAEAFF.